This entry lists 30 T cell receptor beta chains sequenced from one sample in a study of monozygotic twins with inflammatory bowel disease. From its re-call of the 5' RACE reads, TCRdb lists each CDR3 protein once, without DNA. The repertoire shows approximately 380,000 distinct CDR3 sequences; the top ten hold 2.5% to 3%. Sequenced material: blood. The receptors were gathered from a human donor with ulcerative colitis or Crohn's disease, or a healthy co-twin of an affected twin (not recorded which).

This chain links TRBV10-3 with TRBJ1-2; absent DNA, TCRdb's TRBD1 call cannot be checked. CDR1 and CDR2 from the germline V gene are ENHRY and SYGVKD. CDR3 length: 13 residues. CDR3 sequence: CAISGQGRGGYTF.

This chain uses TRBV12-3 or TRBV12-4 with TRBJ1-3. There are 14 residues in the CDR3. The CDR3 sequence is CASSSQFTGNTIYF.

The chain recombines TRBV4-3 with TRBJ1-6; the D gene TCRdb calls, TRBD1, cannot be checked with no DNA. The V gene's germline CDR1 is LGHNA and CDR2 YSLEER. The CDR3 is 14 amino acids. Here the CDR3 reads CASSQQTGNSPLHF.

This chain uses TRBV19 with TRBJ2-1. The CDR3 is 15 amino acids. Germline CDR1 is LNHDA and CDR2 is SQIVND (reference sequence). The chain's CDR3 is CASRRSGGSYNEQFF.

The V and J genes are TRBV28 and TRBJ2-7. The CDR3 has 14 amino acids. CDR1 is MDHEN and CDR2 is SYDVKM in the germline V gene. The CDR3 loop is CASSFGRTSYEQYF.

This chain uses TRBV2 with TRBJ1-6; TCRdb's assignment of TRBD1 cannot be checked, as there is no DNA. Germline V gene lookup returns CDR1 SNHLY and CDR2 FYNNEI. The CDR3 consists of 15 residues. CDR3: CASSFDSLPNSPLHF.

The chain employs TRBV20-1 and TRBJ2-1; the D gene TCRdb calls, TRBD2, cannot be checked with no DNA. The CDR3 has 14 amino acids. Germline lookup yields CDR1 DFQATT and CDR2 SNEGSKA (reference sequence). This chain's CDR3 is CSDMGLAYDNEQFF.

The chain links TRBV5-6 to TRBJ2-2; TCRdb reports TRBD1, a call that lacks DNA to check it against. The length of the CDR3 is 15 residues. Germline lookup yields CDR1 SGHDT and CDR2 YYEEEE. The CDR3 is CASNTLDIYTGELFF. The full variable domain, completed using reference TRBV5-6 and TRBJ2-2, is DAGVTQSPTHLIKTRGQQVTLRCSPKSGHDTVSWYQQALGQGPQFIFQYYEEEERQRGNFPDRFSGHQFPNYSSELNVNALLLGDSALYLCASNTLDIYTGELFFGEGSRLTVL.

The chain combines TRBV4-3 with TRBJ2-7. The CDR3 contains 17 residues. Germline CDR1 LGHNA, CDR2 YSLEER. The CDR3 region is CASSQDRFSGIPYEQYF.

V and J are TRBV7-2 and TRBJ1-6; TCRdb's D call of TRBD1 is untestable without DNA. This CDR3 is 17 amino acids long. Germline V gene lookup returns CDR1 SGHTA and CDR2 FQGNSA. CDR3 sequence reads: CASSVRRDSLYNSPLHF.

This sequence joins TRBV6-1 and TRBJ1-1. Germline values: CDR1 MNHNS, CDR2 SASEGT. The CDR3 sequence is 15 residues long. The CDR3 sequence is CASSQPEEMNTEAFF.

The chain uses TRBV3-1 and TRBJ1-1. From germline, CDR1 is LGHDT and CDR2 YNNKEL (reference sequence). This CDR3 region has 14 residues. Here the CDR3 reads CASSPTVANTEAFF.

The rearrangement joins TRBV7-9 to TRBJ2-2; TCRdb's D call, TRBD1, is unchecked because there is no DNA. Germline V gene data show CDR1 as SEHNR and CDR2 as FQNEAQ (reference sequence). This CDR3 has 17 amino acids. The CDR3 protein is CASSENLQGPNTGELFF.

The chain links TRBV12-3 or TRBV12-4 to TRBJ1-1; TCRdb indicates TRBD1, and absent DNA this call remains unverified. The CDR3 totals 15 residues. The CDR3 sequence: CASSARTGGSTEAFF.

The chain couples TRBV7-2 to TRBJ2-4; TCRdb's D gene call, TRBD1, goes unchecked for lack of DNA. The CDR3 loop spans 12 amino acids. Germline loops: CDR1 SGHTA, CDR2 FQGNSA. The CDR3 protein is CASSLYGGIQYF.

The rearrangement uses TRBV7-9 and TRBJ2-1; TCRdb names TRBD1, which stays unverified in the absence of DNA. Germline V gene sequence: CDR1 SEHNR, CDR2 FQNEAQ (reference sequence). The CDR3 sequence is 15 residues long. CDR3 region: CASYSTGGRYNEQFF.

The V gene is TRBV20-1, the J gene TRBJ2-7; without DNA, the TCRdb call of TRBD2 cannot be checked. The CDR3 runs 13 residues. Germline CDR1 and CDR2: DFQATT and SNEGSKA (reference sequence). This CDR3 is CSASGLARYEQYF.

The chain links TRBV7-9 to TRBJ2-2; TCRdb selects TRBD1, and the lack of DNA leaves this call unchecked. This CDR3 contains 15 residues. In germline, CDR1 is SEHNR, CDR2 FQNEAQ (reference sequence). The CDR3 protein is CASSSLPTGPGELFF.

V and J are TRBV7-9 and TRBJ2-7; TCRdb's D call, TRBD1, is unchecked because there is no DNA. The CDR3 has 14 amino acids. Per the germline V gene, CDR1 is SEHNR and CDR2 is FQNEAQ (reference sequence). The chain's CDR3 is CASIGTEFTYEQYF.

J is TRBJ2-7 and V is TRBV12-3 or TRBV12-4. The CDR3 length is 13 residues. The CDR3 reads CASSLDRYYEQYF.

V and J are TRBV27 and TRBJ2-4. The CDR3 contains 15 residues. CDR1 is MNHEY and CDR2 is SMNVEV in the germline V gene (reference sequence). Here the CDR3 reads CASSLSGLAKNIQYF.

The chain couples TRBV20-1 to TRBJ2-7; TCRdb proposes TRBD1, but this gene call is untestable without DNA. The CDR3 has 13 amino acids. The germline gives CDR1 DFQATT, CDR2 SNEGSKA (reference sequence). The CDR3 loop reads CSAQGQPSYEQYF.

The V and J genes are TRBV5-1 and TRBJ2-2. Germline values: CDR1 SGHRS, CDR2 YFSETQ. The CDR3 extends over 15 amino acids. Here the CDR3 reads CASSGALANTGELFF.

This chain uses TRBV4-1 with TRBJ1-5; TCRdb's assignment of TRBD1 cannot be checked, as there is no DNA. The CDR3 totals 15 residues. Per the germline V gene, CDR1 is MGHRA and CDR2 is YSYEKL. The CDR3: CASSQLRDRAQPQHF.

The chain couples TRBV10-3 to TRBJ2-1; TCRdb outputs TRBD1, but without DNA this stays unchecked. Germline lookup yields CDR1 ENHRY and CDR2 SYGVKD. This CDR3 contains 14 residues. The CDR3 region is CAINRDSHDNEQFF.

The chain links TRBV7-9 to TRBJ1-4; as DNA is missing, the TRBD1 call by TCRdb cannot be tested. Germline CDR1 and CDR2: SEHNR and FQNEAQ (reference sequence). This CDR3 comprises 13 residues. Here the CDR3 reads CASSSQGIEKLFF.

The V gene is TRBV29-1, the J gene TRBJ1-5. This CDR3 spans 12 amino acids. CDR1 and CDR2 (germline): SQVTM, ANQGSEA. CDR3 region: CSVVVGGQPQHF. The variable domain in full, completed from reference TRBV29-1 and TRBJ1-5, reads SAVISQKPSRDICQRGTSLTIQCQVDSQVTMMFWYRQQPGQSLTLIATANQGSEATYESGFVIDKFPISRPNLTFSTLTVSNMSPEDSSIYLCSVVVGGQPQHFGDGTRLSIL.

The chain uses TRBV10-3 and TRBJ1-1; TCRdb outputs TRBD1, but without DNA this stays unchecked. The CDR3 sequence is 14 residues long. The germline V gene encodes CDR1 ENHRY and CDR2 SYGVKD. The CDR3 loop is CAISTGTGNTEAFF.

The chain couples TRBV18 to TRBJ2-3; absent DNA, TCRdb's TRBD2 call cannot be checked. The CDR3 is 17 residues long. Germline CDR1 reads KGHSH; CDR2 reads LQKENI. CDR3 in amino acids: CASSPPIAGPSTDTQYF.

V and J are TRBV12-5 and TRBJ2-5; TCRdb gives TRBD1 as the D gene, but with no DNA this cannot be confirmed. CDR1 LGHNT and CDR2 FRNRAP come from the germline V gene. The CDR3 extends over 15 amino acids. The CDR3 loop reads CASGPGQLVQETQYF.